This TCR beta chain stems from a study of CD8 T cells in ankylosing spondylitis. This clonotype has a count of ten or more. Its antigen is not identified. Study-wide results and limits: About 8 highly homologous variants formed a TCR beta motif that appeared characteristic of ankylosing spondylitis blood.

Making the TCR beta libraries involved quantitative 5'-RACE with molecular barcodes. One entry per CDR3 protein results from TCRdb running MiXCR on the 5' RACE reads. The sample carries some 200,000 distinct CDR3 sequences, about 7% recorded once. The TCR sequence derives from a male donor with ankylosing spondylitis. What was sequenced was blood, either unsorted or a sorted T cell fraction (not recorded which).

For the CDR3, the DNA is TGTGCCAGCAGTTACGGGAGCGCGAACACCGGGGAGCTGTTTTTT. Protein sequence: CASSYGSANTGELFF. The chain is built from TRBV6-2 or TRBV6-3 and TRBJ2-2; D is possibly TRBD2 (5 bases). The CDR3 length is 15 residues. V was pared by 2 bases and J by 0 bases, with 7 bases between. Germline CDR1 and CDR2: MNHEY and SVGEGT.